This T cell receptor (beta chain) appears in the sequencing data of a study of T-cell memory formation after mild COVID-19 (dated by TCRdb to about 2021). Regarding the study in general: TCR sequence clusters from the two donors were found to be largely donor specific. T-cell clones expanding and contracting after mild COVID-19 in two donors were tracked by longitudinal TCRalpha and TCRbeta repertoire sequencing. Two young, previously healthy adult volunteers, one female and one male, were included in the cohort. The full study reports these points: Contracting CD4+ clones were found mainly in CM and EM memory subsets, while CD8+ clones were enriched in EMRA. SARS-CoV-2 specificity of the second-wave clones peaking on day 37 was not confirmed. Some responding clones were found in pre-infection memory, which suggests that pre-existing cross-reactive memory T cells took part in the SARS-CoV-2 response. Only a couple of mild cases were covered by the study, and larger cohorts that include severe cases with pre-infection samples were considered necessary. Clones that contracted from day 15 to 85 showed balanced CD4/CD8 phenotypes, whereas a second wave of clones that expanded from day 15 to 37 leaned towards CD4+.

Ficoll-Paque density gradient centrifugation was used to isolate PBMCs. CDR1 and CDR2 are read off the germline V gene as KGHDR and SFDVKD. V sheds 7 bases and J sheds 2 bases, leaving 16 bases between their ends. The CDR3 holds 16 amino acids from the cysteine to the phenylalanine. Only the CDR3 DNA stays, 48 bases, in frame from base 1. This clonotype was seen only a few times. Its binding antigen is unknown. There are no base qualities to consult, and no much larger clone falls within one base. Sequencing instrument: Illumina NovaSeq 6000. TCRalpha and TCRbeta cDNA libraries were constructed by 5'RACE with constant-segment primers, with sample barcodes and unique molecular identifiers being introduced. Trizol reagent was used to extract RNA from every sample. Library amplification was performed in two PCR steps, and a second sample barcode and Illumina TruSeq adapters were introduced in the second step. Sequencing of libraries was performed on an Illumina NovaSeq with 2 x 150 bp paired-end reads. The published analysis was carried out like this. With migec v1.2.7, reads were demultiplexed and then collapsed into UMI-guided consensus sequences. Using mixcr v2.1.11, the UMI consensuses were aligned to TRA and TRB V and J templates and assembled into clonotypes. A clonotype was counted as expanded or contracted only when both edgeR and NoisET called the clonotype significant, with the noise models trained on biological replicates. For edgeR calls, the cutoffs were a false discovery rate-adjusted p below 0.01 and a log2 fold-change threshold of 1. As an exploratory analysis of dynamics, max-normalized trajectories of the 1000 most abundant clonotypes were examined with PCA combined with hierarchical clustering. Separately sequenced CD4+ and CD8+ repertoires were used to assign a CD4 or CD8 phenotype to each responding clone. Clones were called with MiXCR by TCRdb after fastp trimmed the public reads at Q25, and only in-frame beta chains were retained. Each record represents a unique CDR3 protein, reported with the most common genes and DNA among its rows. TCRdb, not the original authors, processed these V and J calls. In all, the sample holds roughly 320,000 distinct CDR3 sequences, and 25% to 30% of those were seen once. Approximately 15% of the sample belongs to the ten largest clones.

The chain is encoded by TRBV24-1 joined to TRBJ2-2; a tentative D call is TRBD1 (6 bases match). The receptor was isolated from an adult woman who had mild COVID-19 (a few samples of this study predate the infection). The sample titles of this study are shuffled in the database, so cell type and time point are left out; the donor was told from shared clones. Sequenced input: PBMCs or a T cell subset sorted from them (not recorded which). The DNA is TGTGCCACCAGCCCCAGGGGTCGGGGAAACACCGGGGAGCTGTTTTTT. It translates to CATSPRGRGNTGELFF.